A selection of T cell receptor beta chains follows, all from one sample in a study of control samples from healthy donors and cancer patients. Only in-frame clones appear in the TCRdb table, and some are missing; sequencing was by immunoSEQ multiplex PCR. The sample consists of some 150,000 clones, over 85% of them appearing once. The source material was blood. The source of these receptors is a woman in her fifties or sixties in good health. Both conserved end residues are part of each CDR3. Clone size is not always given. Where it is, it says once, few, many or a class for expanded clones.

clone_size j_call v_call cdr3_aa
. TRBJ1-5 TRBV19 CASSIVENNQPQHF
once TRBJ1-2 TRBV30 CASPLQNSYGYTF
. TRBJ1-2 TRBV6-5 CASSYDIGGGYTF
. TRBJ2-3 TRBV7-2 CASSFGLVSTDTQYF
once TRBJ1-2 TRBV4-3 CASSQDQGYGYTF
. TRBJ1-2 TRBV6-1 CASSESFIDRGVGYTF
once TRBJ1-1 TRBV11-2 CASSLEGQGTEAFF
. TRBJ2-3 TRBV15 CATSRVLASTDTQYF
. TRBJ1-1 TRBV5-8 CASSRTGGYWDTEAFF
. TRBJ1-6 TRBV24-1 CATRDTGTGNSPLHF
. TRBJ1-6 TRBV7-2 CASSLALDNSPLHF
. TRBJ1-2 TRBV18 CASSPPSGGSSTSYGYTF
. TRBJ1-1 TRBV30 CAWSGQVNTEAFF
. TRBJ2-6 TRBV6-5 CASSRDRVGANVLTF
once TRBJ2-2 TRBV6-5 CASSPQGTGELFF
. TRBJ1-1 TRBV6-2/TRBV6-3 CASSQRDRVNTEAFF
. TRBJ1-1 TRBV12-3/TRBV12-4 CASSRLTTEAFF
. TRBJ1-1 TRBV7-9 CASSPVIGTEAFF
. TRBJ1-1 TRBV19 CASSIDRSRSGAFF
. TRBJ2-2 TRBV6-5 CASLRSKNTGELFF
. TRBJ1-2 TRBV6-6 CASSYEGQGFGYTF
. TRBJ2-1 TRBV5-1 CASSLGDRYYEQFF
. TRBJ1-2 TRBV23-1 CASSQFGVPNYGYTF
. TRBJ1-1 TRBV6-2/TRBV6-3 CASSYSFGAGQGPTEAFF
. TRBJ1-1 TRBV30 CAWTSNGGRGTEAFF
. TRBJ2-5 TRBV12-3/TRBV12-4 CASRLGGAETQYF
. TRBJ1-2 TRBV30 CAWSATGPVYGYTF
. TRBJ2-7 TRBV7-9 CASRISGAPEEQYF
once TRBJ2-1 TRBV3-1/TRBV3-2 CASSPILDMGETYNEQFF
once TRBJ1-2 TRBV7-2 CASSPRGRDYYGYTF
. TRBJ2-1 TRBV10-3 CAISESQGGNEQFF
. TRBJ2-7 TRBV5-4 CASSLLGGYADLSYEQYF
once TRBJ1-2 TRBV25-1 CASSVAGHGYGYTF
. TRBJ2-3 TRBV3-1/TRBV3-2 CASSQVLAGTSRDTQYF
few TRBJ1-5 TRBV7-2 CASSLVGPQHF
. TRBJ1-4 TRBV19 CAGGREKLFF
few TRBJ1-5 TRBV4-2 CASSGGQGGYQPQHF
. TRBJ1-2 TRBV3-1/TRBV3-2 CASSQASSGIYGYTF
. TRBJ1-1 TRBV4-3 CASSQGIGGQKAFF
few TRBJ2-2 TRBV6-6 CASSSSTTGELFF